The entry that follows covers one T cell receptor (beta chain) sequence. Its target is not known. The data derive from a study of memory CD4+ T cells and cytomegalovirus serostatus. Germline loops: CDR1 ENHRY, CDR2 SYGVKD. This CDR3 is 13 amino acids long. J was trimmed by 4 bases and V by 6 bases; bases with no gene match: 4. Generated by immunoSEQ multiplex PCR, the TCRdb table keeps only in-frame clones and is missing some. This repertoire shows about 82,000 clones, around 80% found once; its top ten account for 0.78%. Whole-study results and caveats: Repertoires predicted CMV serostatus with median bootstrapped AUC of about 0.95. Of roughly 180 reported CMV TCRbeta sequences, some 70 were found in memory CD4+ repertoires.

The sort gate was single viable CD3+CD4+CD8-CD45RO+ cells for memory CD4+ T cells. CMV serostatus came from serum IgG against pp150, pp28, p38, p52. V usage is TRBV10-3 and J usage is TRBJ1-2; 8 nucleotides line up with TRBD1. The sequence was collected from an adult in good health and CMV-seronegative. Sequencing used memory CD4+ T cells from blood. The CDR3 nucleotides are TGTGCCATCAGCGGACAGGGCTCCTATGGCTACACCTTC. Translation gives CAISGQGSYGYTF.